This TCR beta chain was obtained from a study of beta chain features in type 1 diabetes. This clone was found a few times. A read error may produce the germline difference seen at one junction end. The entirety of the isolated RNA underwent reverse transcription, so expressed TCRB transcripts were sequenced. Assay used: immunoSEQ multiplex PCR; TCRdb lists only in-frame clones, some missing. Seen here are roughly 370,000 clones, around 14% observed once, and the top ten hold about 0.034%. Looked up from germline, CDR1 is SNHLY and CDR2 is FYNNEI. The CDR3 runs 16 residues. The specimen sequenced was naive CD4+ T cells from blood. This chain links TRBV2 with TRBJ2-3; 13 nucleotides align to TRBD2. This receptor was identified in a man aged 25-40 years in good health. The CDR3 sequence: CASRVLAGGSKDTQYF. CDR3 nucleotides: TGTGCCAGCAGAGTACTAGCGGGAGGGAGCAAAGATACGCAGTATTTT. The entire variable domain, with the rest obtained from reference TRBV2 and TRBJ2-3, is as follows: EPEVTQTPSHQVTQMGQEVILRCVPISNHLYFYWYRQILGQKVEFLVSFYNNEISEKSEIFDDQFSVERPDGSNFTLKIRSTKLEDSAMYFCASRVLAGGSKDTQYFGPGTRLTVL.